This TCR beta chain was sequenced in a study of blood T cell repertoires in COVID-19. At the level of the study: Acute and convalescent COVID-19 samples came from the United States, Italy and Spain. Sources were T cells, B-cell-depleted T cells, or PBMCs; the material itself was cDNA or gDNA.

The CDR3 loop spans 14 amino acids. Study members were between roughly 18 and 89 years old and lived in 24 US regions. Allocation to cohorts depended on clinical history reported by the participants. Using immunoSEQ multiplex PCR, the repertoire was profiled, and TCRdb retains in-frame clones only, with some absent. The data show 100,000 to 150,000 clones, with about 80% seen just once and roughly 2.3% held by the top ten. V gene TRBV21-1 combines with J gene TRBJ1-1. TRBV21-1 corresponds to a pseudogene. The source material was PBMCs or T cells enriched from blood (not recorded which). This TCR came from a man aged 40-55 years with acute COVID-19. CDR3 in DNA: TGTGCCAGCAGCTCCCGGGGAGGGGCTACTGAAGCTTTCTTT. Protein product: CASSSRGGATEAFF.